This TCR beta chain was captured by sequencing in a study of identical twins. This clonotype was detected many times. TCRdb re-called the 5' RACE reads with MiXCR, one entry per CDR3 protein. The sample shows around 530,000 distinct CDR3 sequences, about 16% of them seen only once. These same data were also listed under a study on yellow fever vaccine responses in identical twins. That investigation notes: Reports say the vaccine T cell response in twins looked partly convergent and partly personalized.

The sequencing input was CD4+ T cells sorted from blood. The sequence derives from a woman aged 18 to 35 in good health.

CDR3 region: CASSPSGGGQPQHF. In nucleotides, the CDR3 is TGTGCCAGCAGTCCTTCAGGGGGGGGTCAGCCCCAGCATTTT. The rearrangement uses TRBV12-3 or TRBV12-4 and TRBJ1-5, with TRBD1 identical over 7 bases. There are 14 residues in the CDR3. V gave up 5 bases and J gave up 6 bases; unmatched junction bases: 7.